Below are 25 T cell receptor beta chains sequenced from a single sample in a study of tumor and adjacent non-tumor tissue in lung cancer. A modified ARM-PCR protocol with three rounds of nested PCR amplified TCRbeta. TCRdb used MiXCR to reprocess the multiplex PCR reads, holding one entry per CDR3 protein. The data hold about 120,000 distinct CDR3 sequences, with about 66% observed a single time. No cell sorting was done before RNA was extracted from the tissue. The sequenced material came from lung tumor tissue. These receptors all stem from a man between 25 and 39 years old with non-small cell lung cancer.

As for this clonotype: One end of the junction fails to match germline, which may point to a read error. The chain is built from TRBV5-6 and TRBJ1-6, with D maybe TRBD1 (5 bases). Germline V gene data show CDR1 as SGHDT and CDR2 as YYEEEE. This CDR3 region has 16 residues. The CDR3, as DNA: TGTGCCAGCAGCCTAGGAGGTGGGACCTATAATTCACGCCTCCACTTT. Its protein product is CASSLGGGTYNSRLHF.

This clonotype was seen ten or more times. This sequence joins TRBV29-1 and TRBJ2-7; 8 nucleotides align to TRBD2. Germline assignment: CDR1 SQVTM and CDR2 ANQGSEA. This CDR3 has 14 amino acids. V lost 4 bases to trimming and J lost 3 bases; unmatched junction nucleotides: 8. In DNA, the CDR3 is TGCAGCGTTGGAGACACTAGCGGAGGCTACGAGCAGTACTTC. Translating gives CSVGDTSGGYEQYF.

Note on this clonotype: Its ends do not fully match the called genes, so a read error is possible. The chain carries TRBV6-5 and TRBJ2-5, with D possibly matching TRBD1 (7 bases). CDR1 and CDR2 from the germline V gene are MNHEY and SVGAGI. The CDR3 covers 15 residues. Here the CDR3 DNA reads TGTGCCAGCACTCCCTGGACAGGACAAGGGAGGACCGAGTACTTC. Amino acids: CASTPWTGQGRTEYF.

For this clonotype: One end of the junction is discordant with germline, which a read error may explain. This rearrangement joins TRBV6-5 to TRBJ2-2; D gene ambiguous. CDR1 and CDR2 from the germline V gene are MNHEY and SVGAGI. The CDR3 length is 14 residues. CDR3 in DNA: TGTCCCAGCATTTACGGTGCGAACACCGGGGAGCTGTTTTTT. This codes for CPSIYGANTGELFF.

Concerning this clonotype itself: It may be a read error: a sequence one base away is much more abundant. The chain carries TRBV12-3 or TRBV12-4 and TRBJ2-7; the D is unclear. The CDR3 is made up of 13 amino acids. V was pared by 1 base and J by 2 bases, with 6 bases between. CDR3 in amino acids: CASSLGHAYEQYF. In DNA form, the CDR3 reads TGTGCCAGCAGTTTAGGACACGCCTACGAGCAGTACTTC.

This clonotype was observed many times. This chain uses TRBV11-2 with TRBJ1-2, with unresolved D. The ends were cut back, 4 bases at V and 4 bases at J, with 13 bases in the middle. Germline V lookup: CDR1 SGHAT, CDR2 FQNNGV. This CDR3 comprises 14 residues. In DNA form, the CDR3 reads TGTGCCAGCAGCTCCATCTCACGGGGCTATGGCTACACCTTC. This codes for CASSSISRGYGYTF.

About this clonotype: This may be a read error: a much more frequent sequence differs by one nucleotide. The chain carries TRBV5-4 and TRBJ1-4; D is possibly TRBD1 (6 bases). Germline assignment: CDR1 SGHNT and CDR2 YYREEE (reference sequence). The CDR3 covers 12 residues. V gave up 5 bases and J gave up 7 bases, with 9 bases separating them. The CDR3 loop is CASRQGAEKLFF. The CDR3 coding sequence is TGTGCCAGCAGACAGGGAGCTGAAAAACTGTTTTTT.

To note about this clonotype: One end of the junction varies from germline; a read error may be responsible. This chain links TRBV12-3 or TRBV12-4 with TRBJ2-3; the D gene is possibly TRBD1 (6 bases). The CDR3 totals 15 residues. CDR3 sequence: CASTLRGFQGDTQYF. Written as DNA, the CDR3 is TGCGCCAGCACCCTGAGGGGGTTTCAGGGAGATACGCAGTATTTT.

To note about this clonotype: A much more abundant neighbour one base away suggests this may be a read error. The rearrangement links TRBV4-3 to TRBJ2-7; 10 nucleotides align to TRBD2. Germline values: CDR1 LGHNA, CDR2 YSLEER. The CDR3 covers 13 residues. This CDR3 reads CANSQGLALEQYF. The CDR3 DNA is TGCGCCAACAGCCAGGGACTAGCGCTCGAGCAGTACTTC.

Worth noting for this clonotype: At one boundary the junction diverges from the germline segment, which might be a read error. The genes are TRBV24-1 and TRBJ2-5; the D gene is possibly TRBD1 (6 bases). This CDR3 has 15 residues. The germline gives CDR1 KGHDR, CDR2 SFDVKD. For the CDR3, the DNA is TGTGCCAGCAGTCCCGGGACAAGTTTACAAGAGACCCAGTACTTC. Translating it yields CASSPGTSLQETQYF.

This clonotype was picked up a small number of times. In this CDR3 the conserved last residue, phenylalanine or tryptophan, is missing, so a read error is likely. V and J are TRBV29-1 and TRBJ1-3; D unresolved. The germline CDR1 and CDR2 sequences are SQVTM and ANQGSEA. Trimming cost V 7 bases and J 10 bases, with 11 bases left between them. This CDR3 spans 10 amino acids. The CDR3 coding sequence is TGCAGCGCCGGCTCGGATACCATATATCTT. Protein sequence: CSAGSDTIYL.

The chain combines TRBV9 with TRBJ1-1; TRBD1 is a possible D gene (5 bases). Trimming cost V 0 bases and J 1 base, with 16 bases left between them. Germline V gives CDR1 SGDLS, CDR2 YYNGEE. This CDR3 is built from 17 residues. Here the CDR3 DNA reads TGTGCCAGCAGCGTAGGGAGTTGGGGGGGAGGGAACACTGAAGCTTTCTTT. It yields the protein CASSVGSWGGGNTEAFF.

As for this clonotype: One junction end disagrees with the germline gene, perhaps due to a read error. The rearrangement links TRBV11-3 to TRBJ2-2; 9 bases are a match to TRBD1. The CDR3 sequence is 14 residues long. Germline-derived CDR1 and CDR2 are SGHNT and YENEEA. The CDR3 DNA follows: TGTGCCAGCAGGACCGGACAGGGGACCGGGGAGCTGTATTTT. It is translated as CASRTGQGTGELYF.

As for this clonotype: One end of the junction varies from germline; a read error may be responsible. The chain uses TRBV5-6 and TRBJ1-4; 10 bases match TRBD1. Germline CDR1 and CDR2: SGHDT and YYEEEE. This CDR3 is 15 amino acids long. The CDR3 DNA reads TGTGCCAGCAGCTTGATGACAGGGGGCGGAGAAAAACTCTTTTTT. It is translated as CASSLMTGGGEKLFF.

Turning to this clonotype: The junction differs from germline at one of its ends, possibly a read error. The J gene is TRBJ1-1, the V gene TRBV11-1; no definite D call. The germline gives CDR1 SGHAT, CDR2 FQDESV (reference sequence). This CDR3 comprises 14 residues. CDR3 in amino acids: CVSNPDELNTEAFF. For the CDR3, the DNA is TGTGTCAGCAATCCTGACGAATTGAACACTGAAGCTTTCTTT.

This clonotype was detected only a few times. This rearrangement joins TRBV11-2 to TRBJ1-3; tentative D call: TRBD1 (5 bases). The CDR3 totals 15 residues. Germline V gives CDR1 SGHAT, CDR2 FQNNGV. CDR3 sequence (DNA): TGTGTCAGTAGCGCTGAGAGGGGCCCTGGAAACACCATATATTTT. Its translation: CVSSAERGPGNTIYF.

Regarding this clonotype: This may arise from a read error, as a much more abundant clone is one base away. This rearrangement joins TRBV10-3 to TRBJ1-6; 8 bases agree with TRBD1. CDR1 is ENHRY, CDR2 SYGVKD, per germline. The CDR3 has 14 residues. CDR3 sequence: CGIRPDRAASPLHF. In DNA form, the CDR3 reads TGTGGCATCAGGCCGGACAGGGCGGCTTCACCCCTCCACTTT.

The count of this clonotype is one. The rearrangement joins TRBV5-4 to TRBJ2-5, with TRBD1 as a possible D gene (6 bases). Germline V gene lookup returns CDR1 SGHNT and CDR2 YYREEE (reference sequence). CDR3 length equals 14 residues. Trimming stripped 8 bases from V and 4 bases from J, with 18 bases between. DNA for the CDR3: TGTGCCAGTAGCCTGCAGGGGTGGGGAGAGACCCAGTACTTC. This sequence encodes CASSLQGWGETQYF.

The table lists this clonotype with a few counts. The chain recombines TRBV6-5 with TRBJ1-1; maybe TRBD1 (6 bases). V was pared by 5 bases and J by 7 bases, with 20 bases between. Germline lookup yields CDR1 MNHEY and CDR2 SVGAGI. This CDR3 spans 15 amino acids. The CDR3 sequence: CASSPLLDRGLEAFF. Written as DNA, the CDR3 is TGTGCCAGCAGTCCCCTCCTGGACAGAGGACTTGAAGCTTTCTTT.

Concerning this clonotype: This may arise from a read error, as a much more abundant clone is one base away. The rearrangement uses TRBV4-1 and TRBJ1-3, with D possibly matching TRBD1 (5 bases). The CDR3 is 16 residues long. Trimming pared 6 bases from V and 4 bases from J, leaving 19 bases between. The germline CDR1 and CDR2 sequences are MGHRA and YSYEKL. CDR3 in amino acids: CASRRDRQLIGNTIYF. In DNA, the CDR3 is TGCGCCAGCAGGCGCGACCGACAGTTGATAGGAAACACCATATATTTT.

As DNA, the CDR3 is TGCGTTGCTAGAACAGGGGTGGACTATGGCTACACCTTC. This sequence encodes CVARTGVDYGYTF. The chain is built from TRBV20-1 and TRBJ1-2; 7 bases map to TRBD1. The length of the CDR3 is 13 residues. Germline lookup yields CDR1 DFQATT and CDR2 SNEGSKA (reference sequence).

Note on this clonotype: An end of the junction does not agree with germline; a read error may underlie this. The chain has TRBV11-2 and TRBJ2-5; D not resolved. The CDR3 runs 11 residues. From germline, CDR1 is SGHAT and CDR2 FQNNGV. The CDR3 sequence: CASSAAEIQYF. The CDR3 nucleotides are TGTGCCAGCAGCGCCGCGGAGATCCAGTACTTC.

This clonotype was recorded many times. V and J are TRBV12-5 and TRBJ1-1; 8 nucleotides agree with TRBD1. Unmatched junction bases numbered 5, after V lost 5 bases and J lost 0 bases. Germline V gene data show CDR1 as LGHNT and CDR2 as FRNRAP. The CDR3 has 15 amino acids. The CDR3 DNA is TGTGCTAGTGGTCGGGACAGGCTCATGAACACTGAAGCTTTCTTT. Encoded protein: CASGRDRLMNTEAFF.

The V and J genes are TRBV20-1 and TRBJ1-1, with D tentatively TRBD1 (5 bases). The germline gives CDR1 DFQATT, CDR2 SNEGSKA (reference sequence). CDR3 length equals 13 residues. CDR3 in DNA: TGCATTGTCCGCGGGTCCAGGAGGGGTGAAGCTTTCTTT. Translated: CIVRGSRRGEAFF.

This clonotype was observed a handful of times. The CDR3 DNA reads TGTGCCAGCAGCCCCGAGGGGGGTGGTGCCGGGGAGCTGTTTTTT. It translates to CASSPEGGGAGELFF. The chain employs TRBV6-4 and TRBJ2-2, with D perhaps given as TRBD1 or TRBD2 (6 bases each). V lost 6 bases and J 6 bases, leaving 17 bases between the germline ends. CDR1 is MRHNA and CDR2 is SNTAGT in the germline V gene. This CDR3 comprises 15 residues.